This T cell receptor beta chain appears in the sequencing data of a study of control samples from healthy donors and cancer patients. The ends were cut back, 3 bases at V and 6 bases at J, with 14 bases in the middle. CDR1 MNHEY and CDR2 SMNVEV come from the germline V gene (reference sequence). The CDR3 length is 14 residues. This table comes from immunoSEQ multiplex PCR, and its TCRdb copy is limited to in-frame clones, with some not included. In all, the sample yields fewer than 200,000 clones. Sample: blood. This clonotype was obtained from a woman aged 25 to 39 in good health. The rearrangement links TRBV27 to TRBJ1-1; TRBD1 is a possible D gene (6 bases). The CDR3 spells CASSFGAGVPEAFF. Written as DNA, the CDR3 is TGTGCCAGCAGTTTCGGCGCAGGGGTCCCTGAAGCTTTCTTT.